The sequence of this TCR beta chain was determined in a study of T-cell memory formation after mild COVID-19. The CDR3 consists of 16 residues. Germline V gene lookup returns CDR1 KGHDR and CDR2 SFDVKD. The V end lost 4 bases, the J end lost 0 bases, and 9 bases lay between the germline ends. From the 5' RACE reads, TCRdb called clonotypes with MiXCR, one entry per CDR3 protein. The sample lists 100,000 to 150,000 distinct CDR3 sequences; over 15% were seen once. This TCR came from a man between 18 and 35 years old who had mild COVID-19 (a few samples of this study predate the infection). Cell type and time point are not known. The chain is built from TRBV24-1 and TRBJ2-6; D perhaps matches TRBD1 (5 bases). The sequencing sample was made of PBMCs or a T cell subset sorted from them (not recorded which). CDR3 DNA sequence: TGTGCCACCAGTGAGCCAGGGTACTCTGGGGCCAACGTCCTGACTTTC. Translation: CATSEPGYSGANVLTF.